The TCR beta chain under discussion was sequenced for a study of metastatic and nonmetastatic thyroid tumors. Many counts were recorded for this clone. TCRdb ran MiXCR on the PCR reads. The data show roughly 14,000 clones, 30% to 35% seen once. This CDR3 is 17 amino acids long. Trimming removed 3 bases from V and 2 bases from J; junction bases left unmatched: 13. CDR1 and CDR2 from the germline V gene are DFQATT and SNEGSKA (reference sequence). No treatment had been given to any patient before thyroid surgery. The chain employs TRBV20-1 and TRBJ2-3, with TRBD1 matching over 8 bases. The source is a female donor with papillary thyroid cancer or a benign thyroid nodule (not recorded which). Some clones in this sample may be carry-over from other donors' samples. The sequenced material came from tumor tissue. As DNA, the CDR3 is TGCAGTGCTAGCATCCCAAGCGGACAGGGAGACACAGATACGCAGTATTTT. Its translation is CSASIPSGQGDTDTQYF.